This is a list of T cell receptor beta chains from one sample in a study of T cell responses to AZD1222 COVID-19 vaccine. Clones were read by immunoSEQ multiplex PCR, and TCRdb kept only the in-frame ones, dropping some. The sample carries around 210,000 clones, about 94% recorded once. The sample consisted of peripheral blood, taken 28 days after the second dose of the MenACWY control vaccine. The receptors here all came from an adult who received the MenACWY meningococcal vaccine as a control. The CDR3 runs from the conserved cysteine through the conserved F or W. D genes are given only for firm matches. Clone size, where shown, is once, few, many, or a class for clones that have expanded.

d_call j_call v_call clone_size cdr3_aa cdr3_nt
TRBD2 TRBJ2-2 TRBV14 . CASSQVSGLAGVVGELFF TGTGCCAGCAGCCAAGTTTCGGGACTAGCGGGAGTCGTCGGGGAGCTGTTTTTT
. TRBJ1-1 TRBV19 . CASKPTGTNTEAFF TGTGCCAGTAAACCTACAGGAACTAACACTGAAGCTTTCTTT
. TRBJ1-5 TRBV28 . CASSWEEQPQHF TGTGCCAGCAGTTGGGAAGAGCAGCCCCAGCATTTT
. TRBJ2-7 TRBV25-1 once CASKSPSYEQYF TGTGCCAGCAAGTCGCCCTCCTACGAGCAGTACTTC
. TRBJ2-1 TRBV6-2/TRBV6-3 . CASSWPGREQFF TGTGCCAGCAGTTGGCCCGGGCGGGAGCAGTTCTTC
. TRBJ2-7 TRBV19 . CASSNTGSSYEQYF TGTGCCAGTAGCAACACAGGGAGCTCCTACGAGCAGTACTTC
TRBD1 TRBJ1-5 TRBV19 few CASKLDRGSNQPQHF TGTGCCAGTAAATTGGACAGGGGAAGTAATCAGCCCCAGCATTTT
. TRBJ1-2 TRBV29-1 . CSVGGQQTPGYTF TGCAGCGTGGGAGGACAGCAGACCCCTGGCTACACCTTC
. TRBJ1-3 TRBV25-1 . CASSAPGSGNTIYF TGTGCCAGCAGTGCACCCGGGAGCGGAAACACCATATATTTT
. TRBJ2-3 TRBV6-5 . CASSLGGPVDTQYF TGTGCCAGCAGTTTGGGGGGGCCCGTGGATACGCAGTATTTT
TRBD1 TRBJ1-2 TRBV5-1 . CASSLVTGVGYTF TGCGCCAGCAGCTTGGTTACAGGGGTTGGCTACACCTTC
. TRBJ1-4 TRBV6-5 . CASRVGRGEKLFF TGTGCCAGCAGGGTGGGACGGGGAGAAAAACTGTTTTTT
. TRBJ2-7 TRBV2 . CASRKSLAQEQYF TGTGCCAGCAGAAAGAGTTTAGCGCAAGAGCAGTACTTC
TRBD1 TRBJ1-5 TRBV28 . CASSLLGTVSPGSNQPQHF TGTGCCAGCAGTTTATTGGGGACAGTCTCCCCAGGGAGCAATCAGCCCCAGCATTTT
. TRBJ2-7 TRBV3-1/TRBV3-2 once CASSQVRYEQYF TGTGCCAGCAGCCAAGTGCGCTACGAGCAGTACTTC